This record looks at one T cell receptor (beta chain) sequence and its context. What antigen it recognizes has not been identified. No base qualities exist here, and no much larger clone lies one base off it. Libraries were prepared through 5' RACE. TCRdb names Illumina HiSeq 2500 as the instrument used. A second PCR of roughly 6 to 12 cycles was run with a J-beta primer mix and a sample-barcoded 5' primer. Each TCR beta cDNA molecule received a unique molecular identifier from a template-switch 5' adaptor carrying 12 random nucleotides. Each sample yielded at least 3 million CDR3-containing paired-end reads. The Mint cDNA synthesis kit, primed by a TRBC-specific oligonucleotide, was used to synthesize first-strand cDNA from all RNA. After uracil-DNA glycosylase treatment, a first 18-cycle PCR used universal primers M1SS and BC2_uni_R on all cDNA. Regarding the original processing steps: Normalization of each sample was performed by random selection of 1 million high-quality reads, each carrying a distinct molecular identifier. Instead of being binned into consensus sequences, reads that shared molecular identifiers were thrown out. MiTCR, with a Q25 quality threshold and the strictest error-elimination algorithm, was used for CDR3 identification, clonotype clustering and error correction. A nonparametric unseen species model with Euler transformation was used to estimate a lower bound on total TCR beta diversity. TCRdb trimmed public reads at Q25 via fastp, called clones via MiXCR and kept in-frame beta chains. Every entry covers one CDR3 protein and lists the most common genes and DNA from its rows. The V and J calls reflect TCRdb's pipeline rather than the authors' work. The sample table lists under 1 million distinct CDR3 sequences, about 42% of them with a count of one. The ten top clones hold nearly 20% of the sample.

This entry comes from a study of blood T cells in healthy people across ages (dated by TCRdb to 2014 to 2015). For the study in its entirety: In model experiments, roughly one uniquely barcoded TCR beta cDNA molecule per two T cells was captured by template switching. To avoid experimental bias, donors of different ages were spread randomly across the sequencing lanes. Four age groups were formed from the donors: young (average approximately 15 years), middle-aged (more than 35), aged (more than 55) and long-lived (about 80). Using the same blood draw, the study looked at two additional independent replicas of 1 million unique cDNA reads for two donors, one aged 18 to 29 and the other aged 80 or older. To track age-related changes in TCR beta repertoire diversity, the study relied on deep sequencing normalized with unique cDNA molecular identifiers.

Systemically healthy Caucasian individuals from Russia, 35 to 50 in total and aged about 6 to 90 years, were included as donors. Roughly 10 milliliters of peripheral blood were collected from each donor into EDTA-treated Vacutainer tubes. Ficoll-Paque density-gradient centrifugation was used to isolate PBMCs, with at least 7 million per sample. Total RNA, at least 6 micrograms per sample, was extracted from PBMCs with Trizol reagent. Naive CD45RAhigh/CD27high T cell percentages were measured by flow cytometry on a PBMC aliquot from every donor. Findings and caveats that apply to the study as a whole: Estimates of total diversity from one million sequenced T cells were regarded as lower bounds and underestimates. Compared with the aged group, the long-lived group had more naive CD4+ T cells, fewer expanded clones and increased TCR diversity, suggesting age selection. As age increased, observed TCR beta diversity per million T cells dropped in a roughly linear way, and a significant reduction was already evident by age about 36. Donor CMV infection status was unknown, potentially confounding age-related changes in expanded clonotypes. The percentage of naive T cells measured by flow cytometry correlated strongly with observed TCR beta diversity. Since profiling was done on bulk unsorted PBMCs, naive and antigen-experienced compartments could not be conclusively compared.

From the cysteine up to the phenylalanine, the CDR3 has a length of 14 residues. Only the CDR3 portion is preserved as DNA: 42 bases, with reading frame beginning at the first base. The germline V gene sets CDR1 to SQVTM and CDR2 to ANQGSEA. Sequencing was performed on blood. The clonotype was recovered from a man aged 60 to 75 in good health. The rearrangement joined TRBV29-1 to TRBJ2-5; possibly the D gene is TRBD1, per 6 matching bases. The assigned J gene may be wrong: the sequence end matches TRBJ2-7 better. The CDR3 amino acid sequence is: CSVEASGTSAEQYF. The sequence in DNA is TGCAGCGTTGAAGCCTCCGGGACATCAGCCGAGCAGTACTTC.